This T cell receptor beta chain emerged from a study of shared clonotypes between healthy human individuals. Study-level findings and limits: Memory subsets generally showed smaller estimated richness than naive subsets did.

Comments on this clone: Its antigen is not identified.

The CDR3 loop spans 14 amino acids. V lost 0 bases to trimming and J lost 5 bases; unmatched junction nucleotides: 4. Germline V lookup: CDR1 SGDLS, CDR2 YYNGEE. Using immunoSEQ multiplex PCR, the repertoire was profiled, and TCRdb retains in-frame clones only, with some absent. Of roughly 2 million clones in the sample, 85% to 95% were seen once. Sequencing was done on a sample of naive CD4+ T cells sorted from blood. Subset indicated: CD45RA+ positively selected. The genes are TRBV9 and TRBJ2-7, with 8 positions matching TRBD1. This TCR derives from a man aged 18 to 35 in good health. In DNA form, the CDR3 reads TGTGCCAGCAGCGTAGAAGCAGGGGGCCACGAGCAGTACTTC. Translation: CASSVEAGGHEQYF.